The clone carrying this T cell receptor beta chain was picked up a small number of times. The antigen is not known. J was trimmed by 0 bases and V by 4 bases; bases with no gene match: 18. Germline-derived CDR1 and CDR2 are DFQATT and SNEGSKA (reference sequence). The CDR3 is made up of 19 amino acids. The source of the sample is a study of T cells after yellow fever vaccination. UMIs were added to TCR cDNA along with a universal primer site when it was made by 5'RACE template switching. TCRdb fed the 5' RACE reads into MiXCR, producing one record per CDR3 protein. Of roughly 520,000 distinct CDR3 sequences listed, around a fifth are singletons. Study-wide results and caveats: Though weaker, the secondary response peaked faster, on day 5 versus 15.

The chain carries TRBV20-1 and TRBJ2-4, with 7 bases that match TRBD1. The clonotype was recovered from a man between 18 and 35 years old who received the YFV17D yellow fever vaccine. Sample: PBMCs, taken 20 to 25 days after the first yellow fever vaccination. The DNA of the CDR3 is TGCAGTGCTACCCCGCTGGGGGACAGACGTACCAGAGCCAAAAACATTCAGTACTTC. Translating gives CSATPLGDRRTRAKNIQYF.